One and the same sample provided the 8 T cell receptor beta chains below, sequenced in a study of blood T cells in healthy people across ages. Then a second PCR, running about 6 to 12 cycles, was carried out with a sample-barcoded 5' primer and a J-beta primer mix. One entry per CDR3 protein results from TCRdb running MiXCR on the 5' RACE reads. The table has some 780,000 distinct CDR3 sequences, 45% to 70% seen once; the top ten hold under 30%. The sequenced material came from blood. Receptor source: a man aged 35-49 years in good health.

This rearrangement joins TRBV28 to TRBJ2-7, with TRBD1 matching over 9 bases. V gave up 6 bases and J gave up 2 bases; unmatched junction bases: 8. The CDR3 runs 15 residues. CDR1 and CDR2 from the germline V gene are MDHEN and SYDVKM. CDR3 DNA: TGTGCCAGCAGCACCGGTGGACAGGGGACCTACGAGCAGTACTTC. Encoded protein: CASSTGGQGTYEQYF.

J is TRBJ2-3 and V is TRBV24-1; weak D call: TRBD2 (5 bases). The CDR3 consists of 13 residues. CDR1 KGHDR and CDR2 SFDVKD come from the germline V gene. Trimming cost V 5 bases and J 8 bases, with 13 bases left between them. The CDR3 loop is CATSATLAGTQYF. CDR3 in DNA: TGTGCCACCAGTGCGACCCTGGCGGGTACGCAGTATTTT.

The rearrangement joins TRBV7-3 to TRBJ2-7, with 7 nucleotides matching TRBD2. V shed 2 bases, J shed 0 bases, and the junction held 13 bases outside the gene matches. CDR1 and CDR2 from the germline V gene are SGHTA and FQGTGA. The length of the CDR3 is 18 residues. CDR3 in amino acids: CASSLGISSGHYSYEQYF. For the CDR3, the DNA is TGTGCCAGCAGCTTAGGCATTTCTAGCGGACATTACTCCTACGAGCAGTACTTC. The whole variable domain, filled in from reference TRBV7-3 and TRBJ2-7, reads GAGVSQTPSNKVTEKGKYVELRCDPISGHTALYWYRQSLGQGPEFLIYFQGTGAADDSGLPNDRFFAVRPEGSVSTLKIQRTERGDSAVYLCASSLGISSGHYSYEQYFGPGTRLTVT.

A few counts support this clonotype. V is TRBV6-2 or TRBV6-3 and J is TRBJ1-2; D remains unclear. The CDR3 is 14 residues long. The germline CDR1 and CDR2 sequences are MNHEY and SVGEGT. V was trimmed by 2 bases and J by 4 bases, leaving 11 bases between them. CDR3 residues: CASSYIEGSYGYTF. The CDR3 bases are TGTGCCAGCAGTTACATCGAGGGAAGCTATGGCTACACCTTC.

This clonotype was seen a handful of times. The chain joins TRBV2 to TRBJ2-5; 10 bases map to TRBD2. The germline gives CDR1 SNHLY, CDR2 FYNNEI. The J segment lost 1 base and the V segment lost 4 bases, leaving 9 bases of the junction unmatched. The CDR3 consists of 17 residues. Here the CDR3 reads CASSGLAGANFQETQYF. For the CDR3, the DNA is TGTGCCAGCAGTGGTCTAGCGGGGGCCAACTTCCAAGAGACCCAGTACTTC. Full variable domain (outside the CDR3, taken from reference TRBV2 and TRBJ2-5): EPEVTQTPSHQVTQMGQEVILRCVPISNHLYFYWYRQILGQKVEFLVSFYNNEISEKSEIFDDQFSVERPDGSNFTLKIRSTKLEDSAMYFCASSGLAGANFQETQYFGPGTRLLVL.

V is TRBV28 and J is TRBJ2-7, with D perhaps matching TRBD2 (5 bases). V was clipped by 3 bases and J by 10 bases, with 25 bases between them. The CDR3 is 16 amino acids. Germline assignment: CDR1 MDHEN and CDR2 SYDVKM. CDR3 sequence (DNA): TGTGCCAGCAGTTTTACGAGGTCACGGGGTTTGAAGACTCAGTACTTC. Residues: CASSFTRSRGLKTQYF.

This chain connects TRBV3-1 to TRBJ1-5, with D possibly being TRBD1 (6 bases). Germline V gene data show CDR1 as LGHDT and CDR2 as YNNKEL (reference sequence). The V end lost 1 base, the J end lost 5 bases, and 9 bases lay between the germline ends. CDR3 length: 14 amino acids. The CDR3 loop is CASSQATGDQPQHF. Written as DNA, the CDR3 is TGTGCCAGCAGCCAAGCGACAGGTGATCAGCCCCAGCATTTT. The full variable domain, completed using reference TRBV3-1 and TRBJ1-5, is DTAVSQTPKYLVTQMGNDKSIKCEQNLGHDTMYWYKQDSKKFLKIMFSYNNKELIINETVPNRFSPKSPDKAHLNLHINSLELGDSAVYFCASSQATGDQPQHFGDGTRLSIL.

V usage is TRBV14 and J usage is TRBJ2-3; D uncertain. V lost 6 bases and J lost 2, with 12 bases in between. Germline V lookup: CDR1 SGHDN, CDR2 FVKESK. This CDR3 region has 14 residues. CDR3 nucleotide sequence: TGTGCCAGCAGTCGCAGGATTAACACAGATACGCAGTATTTT. It yields the protein CASSRRINTDTQYF.